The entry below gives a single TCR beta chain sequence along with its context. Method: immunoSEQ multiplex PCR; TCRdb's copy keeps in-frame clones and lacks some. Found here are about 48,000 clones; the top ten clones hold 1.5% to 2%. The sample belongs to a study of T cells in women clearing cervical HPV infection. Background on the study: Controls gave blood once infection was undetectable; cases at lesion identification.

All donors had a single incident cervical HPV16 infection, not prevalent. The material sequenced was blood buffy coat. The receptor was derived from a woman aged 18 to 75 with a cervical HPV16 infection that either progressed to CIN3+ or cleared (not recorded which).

The CDR3 DNA, read in part, is TGTGCCAGCAGCCAGAGGGGGGGCCTTGGAAACACC. Translated: CASSQRGGLGNT. Given in full, the CDR3 is CASSQRGGLGNTIYF. V is TRBV28 and J is TRBJ1-3; D may be TRBD1 (6 bases). The sequence runs out 3 residues before the end of the CDR3; the remainder is reconstructed from the germline J gene. V lost 6 bases and J lost 3, with 15 bases in between. This CDR3 is 15 amino acids long. Germline lookup yields CDR1 MDHEN and CDR2 SYDVKM.